The 9 T cell receptor beta chains in this list originate from one sample, sequenced in a study of T cells in Graves' hyperthyroidism and ophthalmopathy. Researchers took RNA transcripts and amplified the TCR beta CDR3 regions from them. The TCR CDR3 first-round RT-PCR relied on the HTBI primer set. TCRdb re-called the multiplex PCR reads through MiXCR, storing one row per CDR3 protein. The sample shows around 600,000 distinct CDR3 sequences, about a sixth of them seen only once. Sample: blood. The receptors were gathered from a woman aged 25 to 39 with Graves' hyperthyroidism.

Only a few counts were recorded for this clonotype. CDR3 bases: TGTGCCAGCAGTGAAGATGAGAGACTAGCGAGGAATGAGCAGTTCTTC. It yields the protein CASSEDERLARNEQFF. This chain connects TRBV6-1 to TRBJ2-1, with 8 bases lining up with TRBD2. V shed 1 base and J 7 bases; nucleotides not matched to a gene: 9. Germline V gene data show CDR1 as MNHNS and CDR2 as SASEGT. This CDR3 is 16 amino acids long.

This clonotype appeared a few times. The rearrangement uses TRBV6-5 and TRBJ2-2; D gene uncertain. The ends were cut back, 3 bases at V and 5 bases at J, with 10 bases in the middle. This CDR3 contains 14 residues. Germline CDR1 is MNHEY and CDR2 is SVGAGI. The DNA of the CDR3 is TGTGCCAGCAGTTATGAAAGGGTTACCGGGGAGCTGTTTTTT. Its translation: CASSYERVTGELFF.

The chain combines TRBV5-1 with TRBJ2-4; 7 bases agree with TRBD2. The CDR3 spans 16 residues. J was trimmed by 0 bases and V by 4 bases; bases with no gene match: 7. CDR1 SGHRS and CDR2 YFSETQ come from the germline V gene. The CDR3 loop reads CASSSGTNLAKNIQYF. DNA of the CDR3: TGCGCCAGCAGCAGCGGGACCAACCTAGCCAAAAACATTCAGTACTTC.

This clonotype was seen at least ten times. The J gene is TRBJ1-5, the V gene TRBV28; possibly TRBD1 for D (6 bases). The germline V and J ends were trimmed by 3 bases and 8 bases, with 14 bases remaining between them. The CDR3 is 14 amino acids. CDR1 is MDHEN and CDR2 is SYDVKM in the germline V gene. The CDR3 DNA is TGTGCCAGCAGTTTCCCAGGGGCGGGTGAGCCCCAGCATTTT. Translation: CASSFPGAGEPQHF.

This clonotype was found a few times. The chain links TRBV6-1 to TRBJ1-3; D remains unclear. This CDR3 is 14 amino acids long. Germline lookup yields CDR1 MNHNS and CDR2 SASEGT. Trimming removed 7 bases from V and 4 bases from J, with 14 bases in between. The CDR3 nucleotides are TGTGCCAGCACGTCGAGGGTTGGAGGAAACACCATATATTTT. This sequence encodes CASTSRVGGNTIYF.

Only a few counts were recorded for this clonotype. At one end, the junction sequence differs from germline, possibly due to a read error. The chain has TRBV5-5 and TRBJ2-1; 8 positions match TRBD1. The CDR3 covers 16 residues. In germline, CDR1 is SGHKS, CDR2 YYEKEE (reference sequence). Here the CDR3 DNA reads TGCGCCAGCAGCTTGTCAGGGGGCGTAATGTACAATGAGCAGTTCTTC. Translated: CASSLSGGVMYNEQFF.

A few counts support this clonotype. The gene calls are TRBV20-1 and TRBJ2-7; no firm D call. Germline CDR1 reads DFQATT; CDR2 reads SNEGSKA (reference sequence). V was trimmed by 0 bases and J by 4 bases, leaving 10 bases between them. The CDR3 is made up of 13 amino acids. The DNA for the CDR3 is TGCAGTGCTAGAGATCAAGGTATATACGAGCAGTACTTC. Residues: CSARDQGIYEQYF.

This clonotype has at least ten counts. The chain carries TRBV12-3 or TRBV12-4 and TRBJ1-5; D remains unclear. The CDR3 is made up of 15 amino acids. Between the trimmed V and J ends, which lost 3 bases and 2 bases, there was a span of 11 bases. CDR3 in DNA: TGTGCCAGCAGTTTCTCCGAGGTTCGCAATCAGCCCCAGCATTTT. Its translation is CASSFSEVRNQPQHF.

This clonotype was counted many times. The genes are TRBV11-2 and TRBJ2-7, with a weak D call TRBD2 (6 bases). The length of the CDR3 is 15 residues. The V gene lost 1 base and the J gene lost 3 bases, with 13 bases spanning the gap. Germline assignment: CDR1 SGHAT and CDR2 FQNNGV. CDR3 sequence reads: CASSLVVLAHYEQYF. In DNA, the CDR3 is TGTGCCAGCAGCTTAGTCGTCCTAGCGCACTACGAGCAGTACTTC.